This T cell receptor beta chain was sequenced during a study of cytomegalovirus exposure and HLA in healthy donors. Of note for this clone: Its antigen remains unknown.

Broader study findings: Cytomegalovirus association was listed for 150 or so TCR beta chains. Sequencing likely generated an artifact that appeared as a cluster of highly shared sequence variants. Later analysis suggested links between common viral pathogens and several top significant clusters.

CDR1 MDHEN and CDR2 SYDVKM come from the germline V gene. CDR3 length: 17 residues. The trim removed 6 bases at V and 6 bases at J, leaving 17 bases unmatched. PCR was performed using 60 Vbeta and 13 Jbeta primers. Clones were sequenced by immunoSEQ multiplex PCR, and TCRdb holds only the in-frame ones, with some missing. The repertoire consists of roughly 80,000 clones, with approximately 62% occurring once and the leading ten covering 4.4%. At sampling all donors were nominally healthy, likely with unrecorded immune exposures. The rearrangement joins TRBV28 to TRBJ2-1; TRBD2 matches at 7 bases. This clonotype was sampled from a male donor in good health and CMV-seropositive. Material for sequencing was PBMCs. The CDR3 DNA reads TGTGCCAGCAGCGTGGTAGGCGGGGCGGGAGTTGGCAATGAGCAGTTCTTC. It codes for CASSVVGGAGVGNEQFF.